This T cell receptor beta chain appears in the sequencing data of a study of T cells in women clearing cervical HPV infection. Study-level results: Effector/memory and HPV-specific T cells were not isolated, and association timing is unknown.

Libraries were prepared by immunoSEQ multiplex PCR; TCRdb keeps only in-frame clonotypes and omits some of them. The sample totals about 22,000 clones. Germline CDR1 reads MNHEY; CDR2 reads SMNVEV (reference sequence). The CDR3 contains 15 residues. V shed 7 bases, J shed 5 bases, and the junction held 11 bases outside the gene matches. On this clone: What it binds is unknown. The read ends 3 residues early relative to the CDR3; the germline J gene fills the gap.

This clonotype was sampled from a woman between 18 and 70 years old with a cervical HPV16 infection that either progressed to CIN3+ or cleared (not recorded which). The chain is built from TRBV27 and TRBJ2-5; 9 bases agree with TRBD1. The sample comprised blood buffy coat. The covered CDR3 bases are TGTGCCAGCACTCCGAGTACAGGGGGCGCGGAGACC. Protein: CASTPSTGGAET. The CDR3 as a whole reads CASTPSTGGAETQYF.